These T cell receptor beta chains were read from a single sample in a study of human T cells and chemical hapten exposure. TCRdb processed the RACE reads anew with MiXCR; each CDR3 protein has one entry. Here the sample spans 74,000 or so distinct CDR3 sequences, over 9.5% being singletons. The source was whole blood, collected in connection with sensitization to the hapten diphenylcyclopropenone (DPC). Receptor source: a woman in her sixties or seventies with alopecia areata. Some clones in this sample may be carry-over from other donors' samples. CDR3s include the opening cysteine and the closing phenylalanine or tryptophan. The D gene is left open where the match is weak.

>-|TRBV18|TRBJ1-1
CASSWTRDTEAFF
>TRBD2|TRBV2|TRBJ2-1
CASTWDSSGTEQFF
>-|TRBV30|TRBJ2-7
CAWSSSYEQYF
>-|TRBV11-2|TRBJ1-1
CASSLAQGETEAFF
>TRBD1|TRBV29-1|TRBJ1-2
CSVDRDRVSPFSGYTF
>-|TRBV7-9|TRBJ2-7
CASSDVLDGGEQYF
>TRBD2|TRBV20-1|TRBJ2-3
CSALSGGGGTDTQYF
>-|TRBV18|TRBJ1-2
CASSLEANYGYTF
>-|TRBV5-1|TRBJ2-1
CASSLAATVNEQFF
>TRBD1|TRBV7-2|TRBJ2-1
CASSKDRMRRDEQFF
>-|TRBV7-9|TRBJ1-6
CAEQRQENSPLHF
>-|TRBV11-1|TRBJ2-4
CASSSGTVENLAKNIQYF
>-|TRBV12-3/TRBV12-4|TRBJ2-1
CASSSFPQDNEQFF
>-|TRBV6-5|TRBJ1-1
CASRDWGTEAFF
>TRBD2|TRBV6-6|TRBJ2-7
CASRRDLSGVESYEQYF
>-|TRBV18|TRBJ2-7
CASSPLTGGSYDQYF
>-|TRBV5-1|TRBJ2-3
CASSLEREAGTQYF
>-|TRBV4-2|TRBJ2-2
CASSQGAGANTGELFF
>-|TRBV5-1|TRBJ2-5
CASMPGTRADQETQYF
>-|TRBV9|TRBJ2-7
CASSVSGFSYEQYF
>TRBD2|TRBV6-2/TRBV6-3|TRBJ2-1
CASSNRAGPYNEQFF
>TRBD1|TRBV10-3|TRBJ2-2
CAISEDRVGTGELFF
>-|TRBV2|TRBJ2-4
CASTPEAKNIQYF
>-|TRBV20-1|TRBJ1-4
CSANSNEKLFF
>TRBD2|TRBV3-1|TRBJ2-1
CASSHSHGGNEQFF
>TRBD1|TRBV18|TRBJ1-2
CASSPRQGDYGYTF
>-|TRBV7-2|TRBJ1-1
CASSLGHQNTEAFF
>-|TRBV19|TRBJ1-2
CASSIVWEAIYGYTF
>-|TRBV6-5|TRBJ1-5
CASRKDGYQPQHF
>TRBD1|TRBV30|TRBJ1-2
CAWSPLRGRTTGYTF
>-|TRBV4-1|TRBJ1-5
CASSPGLNVNQPQHF
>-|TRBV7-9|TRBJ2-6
CASSLTGGYSGANVLTF
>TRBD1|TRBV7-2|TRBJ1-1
CASRRQGDTEAFF
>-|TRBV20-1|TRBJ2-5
CSATWQGYQETQYF
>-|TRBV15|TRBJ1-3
CATSSSRDGNTIYF
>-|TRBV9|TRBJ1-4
CASGQNEKLFF
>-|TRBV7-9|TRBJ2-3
CASSLAGTESDTQYF
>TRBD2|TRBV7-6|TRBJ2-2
CASSLRAGGPGNTGELFF
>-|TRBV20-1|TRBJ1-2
CSAEYPGASDGYTF
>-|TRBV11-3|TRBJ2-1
CASSSMGQGFEGEQFF
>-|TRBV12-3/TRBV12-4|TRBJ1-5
CASSFTGEFQPQHF
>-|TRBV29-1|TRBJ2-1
CSVRRYNEQFF
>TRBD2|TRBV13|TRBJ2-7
CASSLGLFGLAGGLDYEQYF
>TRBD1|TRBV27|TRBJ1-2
CASSPRDRKGYGYTF
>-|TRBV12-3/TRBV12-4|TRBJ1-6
CASARGSYNSPLHF
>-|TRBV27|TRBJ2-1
CASSSTGVDQFF
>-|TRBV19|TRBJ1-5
CASSMSTQAPNQPQHF
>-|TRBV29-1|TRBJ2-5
CSVEDLQANQETQYF
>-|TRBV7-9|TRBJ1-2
CASSGFLNYGYTF
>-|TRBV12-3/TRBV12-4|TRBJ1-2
CASSADGQLFYGYTF
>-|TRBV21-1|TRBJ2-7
CASSKTSEQRVDEQYF
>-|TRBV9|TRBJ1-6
CASSVDRNSPLHF
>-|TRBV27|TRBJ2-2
CASRGRLDTGELFF
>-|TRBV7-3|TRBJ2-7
CASSLTGVVDEQYF
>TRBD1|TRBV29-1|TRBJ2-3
CSVPGQFLDTQYF
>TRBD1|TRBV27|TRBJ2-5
CASSLRGTGGETQYF
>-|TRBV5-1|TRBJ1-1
CASSRVANTEAFF
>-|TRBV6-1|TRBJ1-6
CASRDGRDSPLHF
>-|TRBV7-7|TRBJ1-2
CASSLSHTSGYTF